A single T cell receptor beta chain is shown here with its context. Antigen specificity is unknown. This CDR3 region has 15 residues. Germline CDR1 reads SGHNT; CDR2 reads YYREEE (reference sequence). Trimming removed 4 bases at V and 6 bases at J, with 19 bases between. This entry comes from a study of T cell responses to AZD1222 COVID-19 vaccine. Study-wide points: It was only a handful of AZD1222 recipients who were seropositive at baseline.

Profiled with immunoSEQ multiplex PCR; TCRdb holds only in-frame clones, not every one. The sample carries roughly 180,000 clones, 90% to 95% recorded once. The chain employs TRBV5-4 and TRBJ1-1, with D perhaps TRBD1 (5 bases). The TCR comes from an adult who received the AZD1222 COVID-19 vaccine. Sequenced material: peripheral blood, taken 28 days after the second AZD1222 dose. CDR3 nucleotide sequence: TGTGCCAGCAGCCCTGACACAGGCGGCCCGGCTGAAGCTTTCTTT. Translated, it gives CASSPDTGGPAEAFF.